The 20 T cell receptor beta chains below come from one sample, sequenced in a study of cytomegalovirus exposure and HLA in healthy donors. The PCR made use of 60 Vbeta and 13 Jbeta primers. Assay used: immunoSEQ multiplex PCR; TCRdb lists only in-frame clones, some missing. The data show 100,000 or so clones, about three quarters seen once. Sequencing was done on a sample of PBMCs. The source is a man aged 40-49 years in good health and CMV-seronegative.

The table lists this clone with a few counts. The chain carries TRBV5-6 and TRBJ1-4; D is uncertain. Trimming took 4 bases from V and 0 from J, leaving 10 bases between them. This CDR3 spans 15 amino acids. Looked up from germline, CDR1 is SGHDT and CDR2 is YYEEEE. CDR3 nucleotide sequence: TGTGCCAGCAGCCCCCGGAGCTCAACTAATGAAAAACTGTTTTTT. Protein: CASSPRSSTNEKLFF.

The chain combines TRBV4-3 with TRBJ1-2; 7 bases agree with TRBD1. Germline assignment: CDR1 LGHNA and CDR2 YSLEER. With V trimmed by 2 bases and J by 5 bases, 14 bases remained unmatched. The CDR3 is made up of 17 amino acids. Written as DNA, the CDR3 is TGCGCCAGCAGCCAATACTACAGGGGCTTGGGGTCATATGGCTACACCTTC. Translated: CASSQYYRGLGSYGYTF.

The chain links TRBV6-5 to TRBJ2-5; possible D gene TRBD1, 6 bases. Trimming removed 2 bases from V and 3 bases from J, with 13 bases in between. CDR1 MNHEY and CDR2 SVGAGI come from the germline V gene. The CDR3 sequence is 15 residues long. The CDR3 region is CASSYIFGGEETQYF. In DNA form, the CDR3 reads TGTGCCAGCAGTTACATCTTTGGGGGCGAAGAGACCCAGTACTTC.

This clone has just a few counts. This sequence joins TRBV4-1 and TRBJ1-1; D perhaps matches TRBD1 (6 bases). This CDR3 region has 12 residues. Trimming pared 3 bases from V and 8 bases from J, leaving 10 bases between. Germline V gene sequence: CDR1 MGHRA, CDR2 YSYEKL. The CDR3 reads CASSHAGQEAFF. CDR3 DNA sequence: TGCGCCAGCAGCCACGCCGGACAGGAAGCTTTCTTT.

This chain links TRBV5-1 with TRBJ1-1, with 8 bases identical to TRBD1. The V gene's germline CDR1 is SGHRS and CDR2 YFSETQ. V dropped 0 bases and J dropped 5; count of bases not matched to a gene: 6. The CDR3 sequence is 15 residues long. The CDR3 spells CASSLAQGGSTEAFF. The CDR3 DNA reads TGCGCCAGCAGCTTGGCACAGGGGGGTTCGACTGAAGCTTTCTTT.

The chain uses TRBV5-4 and TRBJ1-5; TRBD1 matches at 7 bases. This CDR3 is 15 amino acids long. Unmatched junction bases numbered 8, after V lost 5 bases and J lost 3 bases. The germline CDR1 and CDR2 sequences are SGHNT and YYREEE (reference sequence). CDR3 nucleotides: TGTGCCAGCAGATCGGACAGGAAGACCAATCAGCCCCAGCATTTT. Translation gives CASRSDRKTNQPQHF. Filled out from reference TRBV5-4 and TRBJ1-5, the complete variable domain reads ETGVTQSPTHLIKTRGQQVTLRCSSQSGHNTVSWYQQALGQGPQFIFQYYREEENGRGNFPPRFSGLQFPNYSSELNVNALELDDSALYLCASRSDRKTNQPQHFGDGTRLSIL.

The chain couples TRBV19 to TRBJ1-1, with D unresolved. Germline V CDR1 and CDR2: LNHDA, SQIVND (reference sequence). The CDR3 has 12 amino acids. The ends were cut back, 2 bases at V and 7 bases at J, with 8 bases in the middle. CDR3 DNA sequence: TGTGCCAGTAGTATAAACACCCATGAAGCTTTCTTT. Its protein product is CASSINTHEAFF.

The chain has TRBV7-2 and TRBJ1-6, with D hard to call. V lost 1 base and J lost 10, with 8 bases in between. CDR3 length: 13 residues. Germline V lookup: CDR1 SGHTA, CDR2 FQGNSA. The CDR3 spells CASSLEMRSPLHF. For the CDR3, the DNA is TGTGCCAGCAGCTTAGAAATGAGATCACCCCTCCACTTT.

This clone was detected once. The chain has TRBV12-5 and TRBJ1-5; 7 bases are shared with TRBD1. CDR1 and CDR2 (germline): LGHNT, FRNRAP. CDR3 length: 16 amino acids. Trimming removed 1 base from V and 0 bases from J; junction bases left unmatched: 3. CDR3 nucleotides: TGTGCTAGTGGTTTGGATACAGGGGTTAGCAATCAGCCCCAGCATTTT. It codes for CASGLDTGVSNQPQHF. Combining the CDR3 with reference TRBV12-5 and TRBJ1-5 gives the whole variable domain DARVTQTPRHKVTEMGQEVTMRCQPILGHNTVFWYRQTMMQGLELLAYFRNRAPLDDSGMPKDRFSAEMPDATLATLKIQPSEPRDSAVYFCASGLDTGVSNQPQHFGDGTRLSIL.

The rearrangement joins TRBV5-6 to TRBJ2-7; 9 bases agree with TRBD2. Trimming took 0 bases from V and 8 from J; bases not matched to a gene: 15. This CDR3 comprises 17 residues. The germline gives CDR1 SGHDT, CDR2 YYEEEE. The DNA of the CDR3 is TGTGCCAGCAGCTTGGCCATTTGGCGGGGGGGCGGTATGCAGCAGTACTTC. As protein: CASSLAIWRGGGMQQYF.

Remarks on this clone: The same CDR3 can be traced to other DNA sequences in this sample. This sequence joins TRBV30 and TRBJ2-6, with 7 nucleotides matching TRBD1. The J segment lost 3 bases and the V segment lost 3 bases, leaving 11 bases of the junction unmatched. Germline V gene sequence: CDR1 GTSNPN, CDR2 SVGIG (reference sequence). The CDR3 is 17 residues long. The CDR3 DNA reads as TGTGCCTGGAGACGGGACAGAGCCCGAATTGGGGCCAACGTCCTGACTTTC. Translating gives CAWRRDRARIGANVLTF.

This sequence joins TRBV9 and TRBJ2-7, with 7 bases that match TRBD1. J was trimmed by 7 bases and V by 3 bases; bases with no gene match: 10. The CDR3 consists of 14 residues. Per the germline V gene, CDR1 is SGDLS and CDR2 is YYNGEE. CDR3 nucleotides: TGTGCCAGCAGCGCCACCGGACAGGATTGGGAGCAGTACTTC. Translating gives CASSATGQDWEQYF.

J is TRBJ1-3 and V is TRBV6-5, with D possibly matching TRBD1 (5 bases). Deletions cut 8 bases from V and 0 bases from J, with 8 bases between. The CDR3 loop spans 13 amino acids. The germline gives CDR1 MNHEY, CDR2 SVGAGI. CDR3 nucleotides: TGTGCCAGCCGTGGGGCCTCTGGAAACACCATATATTTT. Translation: CASRGASGNTIYF.

This chain links TRBV14 with TRBJ2-7; D is possibly TRBD2 (6 bases). The germline CDR1 and CDR2 sequences are SGHDN and FVKESK. Trimming left V 0 bases short and J 6 bases short, with 15 bases between. The CDR3 has 15 residues. CDR3 protein: CASSQDRMRGREQYF. Written as DNA, the CDR3 is TGTGCCAGCAGCCAAGATAGAATGCGGGGTCGCGAGCAGTACTTC.

This chain uses TRBV27 with TRBJ2-2, with 8 bases identical to TRBD1. The CDR3 runs to 18 residues. Germline-derived CDR1 and CDR2 are MNHEY and SMNVEV (reference sequence). The V gene end was trimmed by 3 bases and the J gene end by 4 bases; junction bases not matched to a gene: 13. The CDR3 DNA reads as TGTGCCAGCAGTTTGTATAGGGCAGGGGGCATGAGCACCGGGGAGCTGTTTTTT. This gives the protein CASSLYRAGGMSTGELFF.

The V gene is TRBV23-1, the J gene TRBJ2-1; a weak D match, TRBD1 (6 bases). TRBV23-1 is marked as an open reading frame, function uncertain. V was shortened by 11 bases and J by 6 bases, with 23 bases between the two germline ends. The CDR3 spans 15 residues. The CDR3 is CAVPQGPLEGNEQFF. DNA of the CDR3: TGCGCCGTCCCACAGGGACCCCTCGAGGGCAATGAGCAGTTCTTC.

V gene TRBV7-9 combines with J gene TRBJ2-5, with 13 bases aligning to TRBD2. Trimming at V came to 5 bases and at J to 4 bases, leaving 7 bases not matched to a gene. This CDR3 is 16 amino acids long. Germline-derived CDR1 and CDR2 are SEHNR and FQNEAQ (reference sequence). Here the CDR3 DNA reads TGTGCCAGCAGCACAGGACTAGCGGGGGAACGAGAGACCCAGTACTTC. It encodes CASSTGLAGERETQYF.

This chain uses TRBV6-5 with TRBJ1-6, with 10 bases aligning to TRBD1. Germline V lookup: CDR1 MNHEY, CDR2 SVGAGI. This CDR3 comprises 14 residues. The V gene end was trimmed by 6 bases and the J gene end by 8 bases; junction bases not matched to a gene: 4. The chain's CDR3 is CASSWDRGYSPLHF. CDR3 coding DNA: TGTGCCAGCAGCTGGGACAGGGGTTATTCACCCCTCCACTTT.

V usage is TRBV7-2 and J usage is TRBJ2-7; 10 bases agree with TRBD2. The V and J ends lost 4 bases and 4 bases, in that order; junction bases with no gene match: 7. Germline loops: CDR1 SGHTA, CDR2 FQGNSA. The CDR3 spans 15 residues. The CDR3 nucleotides are TGTGCCAGCAGCTCCTTCCTAGCGGGGGCTTACGAGCAGTACTTC. Protein product: CASSSFLAGAYEQYF.

The chain uses TRBV11-3 and TRBJ2-3, with 9 bases that match TRBD2. The CDR3 length is 15 residues. The ends lost 3 bases at V and 5 bases at J; junction bases unmatched: 6. The germline V gene encodes CDR1 SGHNT and CDR2 YENEEA. CDR3 coding DNA: TGTGCCAGCAGCTTTCGGCGGGGGGGCCAAGATACGCAGTATTTT. It encodes CASSFRRGGQDTQYF.